One and the same sample provided the 11 T cell receptor beta chains below, sequenced in a study of cytomegalovirus exposure and HLA in healthy donors. The PCR ran on 60 Vbeta and 13 Jbeta primers. Repertoires were generated with immunoSEQ multiplex PCR, while TCRdb's copy carries only in-frame clones and drops some. The sample has some 150,000 clones; over 60% are singletons. Specimen: PBMCs. These receptors came from a woman between 35 and 50 years old in good health and CMV-seronegative.

The rearrangement uses TRBV5-4 and TRBJ1-1; 7 bases are a match to TRBD1. J lost 2 bases, V lost 2 bases, and 6 bases had no gene match. CDR1 and CDR2 from the germline V gene are SGHNT and YYREEE (reference sequence). This CDR3 has 15 residues. The CDR3 loop is CASSFRDRANTEAFF. For the CDR3, the DNA is TGTGCCAGCAGCTTCCGGGACAGAGCTAACACTGAAGCTTTCTTT.

This chain joins TRBV10-3 and TRBJ1-3; the D gene is possibly TRBD1 (6 bases). Trimming took 7 bases from V and 4 from J, leaving 14 bases between them. CDR3 length: 14 residues. CDR1 and CDR2 (germline): ENHRY, SYGVKD. CDR3 nucleotide sequence: TGTGCCATCACTCACGACAGGCAAGGAAACACCATATATTTT. This encodes CAITHDRQGNTIYF.

V and J are TRBV5-4 and TRBJ2-7, with 11 bases that match TRBD1. CDR3 length: 15 amino acids. Unmatched junction bases numbered 10, after V lost 2 bases and J lost 9 bases. CDR1 SGHNT and CDR2 YYREEE come from the germline V gene (reference sequence). The CDR3 sequence is CASSLGGQGEGGQYF. CDR3 nucleotides: TGTGCCAGCAGCTTAGGGGGACAGGGGGAAGGCGGGCAGTACTTC.

The V gene is TRBV11-2, the J gene TRBJ1-2; 7 bases fit TRBD1. This CDR3 is 14 amino acids long. The trim removed 5 bases at V and 4 bases at J, leaving 7 bases unmatched. CDR1 SGHAT and CDR2 FQNNGV come from the germline V gene. The CDR3 DNA follows: TGTGCCAGCAGCACAGGGGCAGGGGTCTATGGCTACACCTTC. This gives the protein CASSTGAGVYGYTF.

The chain is built from TRBV9 and TRBJ2-3; 7 nucleotides line up with TRBD1. Germline lookup yields CDR1 SGDLS and CDR2 YYNGEE. The CDR3 is made up of 16 amino acids. The V gene end was trimmed by 3 bases and the J gene end by 0 bases; junction bases not matched to a gene: 7. CDR3 amino acids: CASSERQGFSTDTQYF. As DNA, the CDR3 is TGTGCCAGCAGCGAACGACAGGGCTTCAGCACAGATACGCAGTATTTT.

The rearrangement joins TRBV5-1 to TRBJ1-1; maybe TRBD1 (5 bases). Germline CDR1 reads SGHRS; CDR2 reads YFSETQ. The germline V and J ends were trimmed by 7 bases and 5 bases, with 15 bases remaining between them. This CDR3 is built from 13 residues. In DNA, the CDR3 is TGCGCCAGCGGGGAAAGGGGTGGAACTGAAGCTTTCTTT. It is translated as CASGERGGTEAFF.

V gene TRBV15 combines with J gene TRBJ1-1; D unresolved. In germline, CDR1 is LNHNV, CDR2 YYDKDF (reference sequence). V lost 6 bases to trimming and J lost 8 bases, with 22 bases between them. The CDR3 consists of 15 residues. The DNA of the CDR3 is TGTGCCACCAGTTCAACAAACAGAGGGATAACAGAAGCTTTCTTT. Its protein product is CATSSTNRGITEAFF.

The CDR3 spells CASSYSSSGGTDTQYF. The CDR3 nucleotides read TGTGCCAGCAGTTACTCGAGTAGCGGGGGCACAGATACGCAGTATTTT. This chain joins TRBV6-5 and TRBJ2-3; 8 positions agree with TRBD2. This CDR3 has 16 residues. V gave up 0 bases and J gave up 1 base; unmatched junction bases: 3. Germline V gene sequence: CDR1 MNHEY, CDR2 SVGAGI.

This clone was seen a handful of times. This sequence joins TRBV27 and TRBJ1-2; D is unresolved. V lost 5 bases and J lost 4, with 14 bases in between. The CDR3 consists of 14 residues. Germline assignment: CDR1 MNHEY and CDR2 SMNVEV (reference sequence). The CDR3 loop reads CASSAVADGYGYTF. CDR3 DNA sequence: TGTGCCAGCAGTGCCGTGGCAGATGGCTATGGCTACACCTTC.

This clone was recorded only once. The V and J genes are TRBV19 and TRBJ1-5; a weak D match, TRBD1 (5 bases). CDR3 length: 17 residues. CDR1 is LNHDA, CDR2 SQIVND, per germline (reference sequence). Trimming left V 7 bases short and J 4 bases short, with 23 bases between. CDR3 protein: CASTTTGGTPFNQPQHF. The CDR3 nucleotides are TGTGCCAGTACCACAACGGGGGGGACCCCCTTTAATCAGCCCCAGCATTTT.

Of note for this clone: One end of the junction varies from germline; a read error may be responsible. The rearrangement links TRBV19 to TRBJ2-7; TRBD1 aligns across 8 bases. CDR3 length: 13 amino acids. The germline gives CDR1 LNHDA, CDR2 SQIVND (reference sequence). CDR3 residues: CASSQDRDAVLNF. The CDR3 DNA is TGTGCCAGTAGTCAGGACAGGGATGCGGTTCTGAACTTC. The full variable domain, with the rest looked up from reference TRBV19 and TRBJ2-7, is DGGITQSPKYLFRKEGQNVTLSCEQNLNHDAMYWYRQDPGQGLRLIYYSQIVNDFQKGDIAEGYSVSREKKESFPLTVTSAQKNPTAFYLCASSQDRDAVLNFGPGTRLTVT.